The 13 T cell receptor beta chains presented below share a single source sample, sequenced in a study of blood T cell repertoires in COVID-19. Clones were sequenced by immunoSEQ multiplex PCR, and TCRdb holds only the in-frame ones, with some missing. The sample consists of about 170,000 clones, around 89% of them appearing once. Sequencing input: peripheral blood. The origin of the receptors is a man aged 45-65 years who had recovered from COVID-19.

The chain links TRBV5-6 to TRBJ2-7; D possibly corresponds to TRBD1 (5 bases). V gave up 0 bases and J gave up 2 bases, with 9 bases separating them. Germline V gene lookup returns CDR1 SGHDT and CDR2 YYEEEE. There are 14 residues in the CDR3. CDR3 coding DNA: TGTGCCAGCAGCTTGGATCCAGGGACCTACGAGCAGTACTTC. It translates to CASSLDPGTYEQYF. The full variable domain, in which reference TRBV5-6 and TRBJ2-7 provide the parts outside the CDR3, is DAGVTQSPTHLIKTRGQQVTLRCSPKSGHDTVSWYQQALGQGPQFIFQYYEEEERQRGNFPDRFSGHQFPNYSSELNVNALLLGDSALYLCASSLDPGTYEQYFGPGTRLTVT.

The rearrangement links TRBV28 to TRBJ1-1; 7 positions match TRBD1. Germline V CDR1 and CDR2: MDHEN, SYDVKM. CDR3 size: 14 residues. The V gene end was trimmed by 7 bases and the J gene end by 1 base; junction bases not matched to a gene: 6. For the CDR3, the DNA is TGTGCCAGCACAAAATGGGACAGGAACACTGAAGCTTTCTTT. Its protein product is CASTKWDRNTEAFF.

Of note for this clone: At one of its ends the junction is not consistent with the germline gene, which may arise from a read error. This chain uses TRBV19 with TRBJ2-2; maybe TRBD2 (5 bases). The V gene's germline CDR1 is LNHDA and CDR2 SQIVND (reference sequence). The CDR3 has 14 residues. The CDR3 nucleotides read TGTGCCAGTAGTTTTGGGAGCACCACCCGGGAGCTGTTTTTT. It translates to CASSFGSTTRELFF. The full variable domain, rest sourced from reference TRBV19 and TRBJ2-2, is DGGITQSPKYLFRKEGQNVTLSCEQNLNHDAMYWYRQDPGQGLRLIYYSQIVNDFQKGDIAEGYSVSREKKESFPLTVTSAQKNPTAFYLCASSFGSTTRELFFGEGSRLTVL.

The chain has TRBV4-2 and TRBJ2-2, with 8 bases aligning to TRBD2. CDR1 is LGHNA, CDR2 YNFKEQ, per germline. After removal of 1 base from V and 6 bases from J, the junction contained 1 base not matched to a gene. This CDR3 has 14 residues. CDR3 sequence: CASSQAGGSGELFF. The CDR3 region has the DNA TGTGCCAGCAGCCAAGCGGGGGGGTCCGGGGAGCTGTTTTTT.

V usage is TRBV7-8 and J usage is TRBJ2-1, with 7 bases aligning to TRBD1. The CDR3 length is 13 residues. Germline V lookup: CDR1 SGHVS, CDR2 FQNEAQ. Germline trimming cut 4 bases from V and 7 bases from J; bases unmatched to any gene: 4. CDR3 in amino acids: CASSSGTANEQFF. CDR3 DNA: TGTGCCAGCAGCTCCGGGACAGCTAATGAGCAGTTCTTC.

The rearrangement uses TRBV6-8 and TRBJ2-7; 11 nucleotides line up with TRBD1. The trim removed 6 bases at V and 3 bases at J, leaving 4 bases unmatched. The CDR3 runs to 14 residues. Looked up from germline, CDR1 is MNHGY and CDR2 is SAAAGT. CDR3 sequence (DNA): TGTGCCAGCAGGAGGGACAGGGGGGACTACGAGCAGTACTTC. Translating it yields CASRRDRGDYEQYF.

This clone was seen a single time. The chain employs TRBV7-9 and TRBJ1-2; TRBD1 agrees at 7 bases. The CDR3 length is 13 residues. J lost 2 bases, V lost 5 bases, and 2 bases had no gene match. From germline, CDR1 is SEHNR and CDR2 FQNEAQ (reference sequence). The DNA of the CDR3 is TGTGCCAGCAGCCTGGGACAGAACTATGGCTACACCTTC. It codes for CASSLGQNYGYTF. Full variable domain (remainder filled in from reference TRBV7-9 and TRBJ1-2): DTGVSQNPRHKITKRGQNVTFRCDPISEHNRLYWYRQTLGQGPEFLTYFQNEAQLEKSRLLSDRFSAERPKGSFSTLEIQRTEQGDSAMYLCASSLGQNYGYTFGSGTRLTVV.

V gene TRBV7-2 combines with J gene TRBJ2-7; maybe TRBD2 (7 bases). Deletions cut 5 bases from V and 3 bases from J, with 20 bases between. The CDR3 consists of 16 residues. The germline V gene encodes CDR1 SGHTA and CDR2 FQGNSA. The CDR3 nucleotides are TGTGCCAGCAGCCCAAGAACCGGGGGGCTAGTCTACGAGCAGTACTTC. Protein sequence: CASSPRTGGLVYEQYF.

The chain uses TRBV4-3 and TRBJ2-2; TRBD1 matches 7 bases. The V segment lost 5 bases and the J segment 9 bases; nucleotides outside the gene matches: 6. Germline V lookup: CDR1 LGHNA, CDR2 YSLEER. There are 13 residues in the CDR3. CDR3 residues: CASSRQGPRELFF. CDR3 nucleotide sequence: TGCGCCAGCAGCAGACAGGGACCCCGGGAGCTGTTTTTT.

This clone was recorded only once. This chain connects TRBV7-2 to TRBJ2-7; the match to TRBD1 covers 9 bases. The trim removed 3 bases at V and 0 bases at J, leaving 3 bases unmatched. Looked up from germline, CDR1 is SGHTA and CDR2 is FQGNSA. CDR3 length: 15 amino acids. CDR3 nucleotide sequence: TGTGCCAGCAGCTTTCAGACAGGGGGCTCCTACGAGCAGTACTTC. It codes for CASSFQTGGSYEQYF. Drawing the rest from reference TRBV7-2 and TRBJ2-7, the complete variable domain is GAGVSQSPSNKVTEKGKDVELRCDPISGHTALYWYRQSLGQGLEFLIYFQGNSAPDKSGLPSDRFSAERTGGSVSTLTIQRTQQEDSAVYLCASSFQTGGSYEQYFGPGTRLTVT.

The gene calls are TRBV7-2 and TRBJ2-4; tentatively, D is TRBD2 (5 bases). This CDR3 is 15 amino acids long. Germline-derived CDR1 and CDR2 are SGHTA and FQGNSA. V was shortened by 0 bases and J by 5 bases, with 11 bases between the two germline ends. CDR3 protein: CASSLALGIQNIQYF. DNA of the CDR3: TGTGCCAGCAGCTTAGCGCTCGGGATCCAAAACATTCAGTACTTC.

The chain carries TRBV30 and TRBJ1-2; maybe TRBD1 (5 bases). V was cut by 3 bases and J by 8 bases, with 13 bases left in between. The CDR3 is made up of 12 amino acids. The germline V gene has CDR1 GTSNPN and CDR2 SVGIG (reference sequence). The CDR3 protein is CAWSPVGAGYTF. The CDR3, as DNA: TGTGCCTGGAGCCCCGTTGGGGCCGGCTACACCTTC.

J is TRBJ1-2 and V is TRBV28; 12 bases line up with TRBD1. The CDR3 totals 15 residues. Looked up from germline, CDR1 is MDHEN and CDR2 is SYDVKM. V lost 5 bases and J lost 5; bases outside the gene matches: 6. For the CDR3, the DNA is TGTGCCAGCAGTGCTCCGGGACAGGGGGCATATGGCTACACCTTC. Protein sequence: CASSAPGQGAYGYTF.